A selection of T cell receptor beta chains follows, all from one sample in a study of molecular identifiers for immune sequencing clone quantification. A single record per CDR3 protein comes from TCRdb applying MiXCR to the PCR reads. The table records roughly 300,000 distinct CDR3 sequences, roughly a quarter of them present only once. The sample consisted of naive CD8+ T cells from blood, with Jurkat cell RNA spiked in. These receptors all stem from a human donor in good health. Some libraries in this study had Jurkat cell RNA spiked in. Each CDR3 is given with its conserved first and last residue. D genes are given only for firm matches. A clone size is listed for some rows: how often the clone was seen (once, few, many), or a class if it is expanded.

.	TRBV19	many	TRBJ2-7	CASSMAGGSYEQYF	TGTGCCAGTAGTATGGCAGGAGGATCCTACGAGCAGTACTTC
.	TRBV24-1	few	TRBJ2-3	CATSDLHPRDRSVATDTQYF	TGTGCCACCAGTGATTTGCACCCGCGGGACAGATCCGTCGCCACAGATACGCAGTATTTT
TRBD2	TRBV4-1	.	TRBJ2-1	CASSQVGQRDYNEQFF	TGCGCCAGCAGCCAAGTAGGGCAGCGGGATTACAATGAGCAGTTCTTC
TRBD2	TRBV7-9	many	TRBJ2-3	CASSLAHREWEGTTDTQYF	TGTGCCAGCAGCTTAGCCCACCGGGAGTGGGAGGGCACGACAGATACGCAGTATTTT
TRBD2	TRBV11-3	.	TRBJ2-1	CASSFSGNPYNEQFF	TGTGCCAGCAGCTTTAGCGGGAACCCCTACAATGAGCAGTTCTTC
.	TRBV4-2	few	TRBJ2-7	CASGIEHLRGYEQYF	TGTGCCAGCGGGATAGAGCACCTTAGGGGCTACGAGCAGTACTTC
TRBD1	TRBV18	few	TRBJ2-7	CASSPPRRTGESYEQYF	TGTGCCAGCTCACCACCAAGGCGGACAGGGGAAAGCTACGAGCAGTACTTC
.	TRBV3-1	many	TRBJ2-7	CSPYEQYF	TGTTCACCCTACGAGCAGTACTTC
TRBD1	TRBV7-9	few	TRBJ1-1	CASLYGPGGPNTEAFF	TGTGCCAGCCTCTATGGGCCAGGGGGCCCGAACACTGAAGCTTTCTTT
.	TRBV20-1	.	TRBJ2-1	CSASGVTYNEQFF	TGCAGTGCTAGCGGGGTAACCTACAATGAGCAGTTCTTC
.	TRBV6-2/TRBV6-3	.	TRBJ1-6	CASSYLSVWTTDSPLHF	TGTGCCAGCAGTTATCTGTCGGTTTGGACTACGGATTCACCCCTCCACTTT
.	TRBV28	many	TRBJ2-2	CASSPGHLTPANTGELFF	TGTGCCAGCAGTCCGGGACACCTAACTCCCGCGAACACCGGGGAGCTGTTTTTT
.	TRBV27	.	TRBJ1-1	CASSFDGSEAEAFF	TGTGCCAGCAGTTTCGACGGAAGCGAGGCTGAAGCTTTCTTT
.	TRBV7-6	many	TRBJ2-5	CASSLGSGPQETQYF	TGTGCCAGCAGCTTGGGGAGCGGGCCCCAAGAGACCCAGTACTTC
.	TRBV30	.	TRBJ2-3	CAWSFVATDTQYF	TGTGCCTGGAGTTTTGTGGCCACAGATACGCAGTATTTT
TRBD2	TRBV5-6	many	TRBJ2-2	CASSLIKPKGTSGKYTGELFF	TGTGCCAGCAGCTTGATAAAACCAAAAGGGACTAGCGGGAAGTACACCGGGGAGCTGTTTTTT
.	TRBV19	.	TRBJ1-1	CASSHYHIEPANTEAFF	TGTGCCAGTAGTCACTACCACATCGAACCCGCGAACACTGAAGCTTTCTTT
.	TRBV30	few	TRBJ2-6	CACTYAVAGANVLTF	TGTGCCTGCACTTACGCTGTGGCTGGGGCCAACGTCCTGACTTTC
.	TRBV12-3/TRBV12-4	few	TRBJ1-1	CASSRYATEAFF	TGTGCCAGCAGTCGCTATGCCACTGAAGCTTTCTTT
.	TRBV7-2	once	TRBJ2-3	CASSRGISTDTRYF	TGTGCCAGCAGCCGCGGGATTAGCACAGATACGCGGTATTTT
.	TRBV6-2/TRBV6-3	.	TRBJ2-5	CASSYDLTETQYF	TGTGCCAGCAGTTACGACCTTACGGAGACCCAGTACTTC
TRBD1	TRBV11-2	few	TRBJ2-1	CASSLVGTATWNEQFF	TGTGCCAGCAGCTTAGTGGGGACAGCTACATGGAATGAGCAGTTCTTC
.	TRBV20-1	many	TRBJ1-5	CSARPQGNQPQHF	TGCAGTGCTAGACCACAGGGCAATCAGCCCCAGCATTTT
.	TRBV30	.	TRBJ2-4	CAWSVLPPTIVGKNIQYF	TGTGCCTGGAGTGTACTGCCCCCGACTATCGTGGGGAAAAACATTCAGTACTTC
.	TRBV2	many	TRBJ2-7	CASSAGRELVEQYF	TGTGCCAGCAGTGCGGGCAGAGAATTAGTCGAGCAGTACTTC
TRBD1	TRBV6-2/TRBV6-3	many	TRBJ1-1	CASRQTGGTLFNTEAFF	TGTGCCAGCAGACAGACAGGGGGAACTCTGTTTAACACTGAAGCTTTCTTT
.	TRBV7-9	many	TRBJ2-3	CASSYLVADTQYF	TGTGCCAGCAGCTACCTGGTGGCAGATACGCAGTATTTT
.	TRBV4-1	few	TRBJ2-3	CASSQVSPTDTQYF	TGCGCCAGCAGCCAAGTCAGCCCAACAGATACGCAGTATTTT
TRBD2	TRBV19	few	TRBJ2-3	CASKLAGVVADTQYF	TGTGCCAGTAAACTAGCGGGAGTCGTTGCAGATACGCAGTATTTT
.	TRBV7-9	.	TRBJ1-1	CASSYGDSEAFF	TGTGCCAGCAGCTACGGGGATTCCGAAGCTTTCTTT
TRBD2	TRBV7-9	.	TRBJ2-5	CASRWDYKEETQYF	TGTGCCAGCAGATGGGACTACAAAGAAGAGACCCAGTACTTC
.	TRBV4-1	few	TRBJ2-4	CASSQGNGGWNIQYF	TGCGCCAGCAGCCAAGGGAACGGGGGTTGGAACATTCAGTACTTC
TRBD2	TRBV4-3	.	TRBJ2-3	CASSQSRGGLGTDTQYF	TGCGCCAGCAGCCAATCGCGGGGGGGCCTCGGCACAGATACGCAGTATTTT
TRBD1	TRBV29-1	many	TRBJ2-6	CSAFGIDRAGANVLTF	TGCAGCGCATTCGGGATTGACAGGGCCGGGGCCAACGTCCTGACTTTC
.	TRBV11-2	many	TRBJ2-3	CASSWDTDTQYF	TGTGCCAGCAGTTGGGACACAGATACGCAGTATTTT
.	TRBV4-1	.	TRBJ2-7	CASSQEQRESYEQYF	TGCGCCAGCAGCCAAGAGCAGAGGGAGTCCTACGAGCAGTACTTC
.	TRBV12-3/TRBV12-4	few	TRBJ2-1	CASSFVDFYNEQFF	TGTGCCAGCAGTTTTGTGGATTTCTACAATGAGCAGTTCTTC
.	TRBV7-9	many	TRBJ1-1	CASSDRPGKEAFF	TGTGCCAGCAGCGATCGACCAGGGAAAGAAGCTTTCTTT
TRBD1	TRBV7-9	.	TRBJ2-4	CASSPGGLAKNIQHF	TGTGCCAGCAGCCCAGGGGGTCTAGCCAAAAACATTCAGCACTTC